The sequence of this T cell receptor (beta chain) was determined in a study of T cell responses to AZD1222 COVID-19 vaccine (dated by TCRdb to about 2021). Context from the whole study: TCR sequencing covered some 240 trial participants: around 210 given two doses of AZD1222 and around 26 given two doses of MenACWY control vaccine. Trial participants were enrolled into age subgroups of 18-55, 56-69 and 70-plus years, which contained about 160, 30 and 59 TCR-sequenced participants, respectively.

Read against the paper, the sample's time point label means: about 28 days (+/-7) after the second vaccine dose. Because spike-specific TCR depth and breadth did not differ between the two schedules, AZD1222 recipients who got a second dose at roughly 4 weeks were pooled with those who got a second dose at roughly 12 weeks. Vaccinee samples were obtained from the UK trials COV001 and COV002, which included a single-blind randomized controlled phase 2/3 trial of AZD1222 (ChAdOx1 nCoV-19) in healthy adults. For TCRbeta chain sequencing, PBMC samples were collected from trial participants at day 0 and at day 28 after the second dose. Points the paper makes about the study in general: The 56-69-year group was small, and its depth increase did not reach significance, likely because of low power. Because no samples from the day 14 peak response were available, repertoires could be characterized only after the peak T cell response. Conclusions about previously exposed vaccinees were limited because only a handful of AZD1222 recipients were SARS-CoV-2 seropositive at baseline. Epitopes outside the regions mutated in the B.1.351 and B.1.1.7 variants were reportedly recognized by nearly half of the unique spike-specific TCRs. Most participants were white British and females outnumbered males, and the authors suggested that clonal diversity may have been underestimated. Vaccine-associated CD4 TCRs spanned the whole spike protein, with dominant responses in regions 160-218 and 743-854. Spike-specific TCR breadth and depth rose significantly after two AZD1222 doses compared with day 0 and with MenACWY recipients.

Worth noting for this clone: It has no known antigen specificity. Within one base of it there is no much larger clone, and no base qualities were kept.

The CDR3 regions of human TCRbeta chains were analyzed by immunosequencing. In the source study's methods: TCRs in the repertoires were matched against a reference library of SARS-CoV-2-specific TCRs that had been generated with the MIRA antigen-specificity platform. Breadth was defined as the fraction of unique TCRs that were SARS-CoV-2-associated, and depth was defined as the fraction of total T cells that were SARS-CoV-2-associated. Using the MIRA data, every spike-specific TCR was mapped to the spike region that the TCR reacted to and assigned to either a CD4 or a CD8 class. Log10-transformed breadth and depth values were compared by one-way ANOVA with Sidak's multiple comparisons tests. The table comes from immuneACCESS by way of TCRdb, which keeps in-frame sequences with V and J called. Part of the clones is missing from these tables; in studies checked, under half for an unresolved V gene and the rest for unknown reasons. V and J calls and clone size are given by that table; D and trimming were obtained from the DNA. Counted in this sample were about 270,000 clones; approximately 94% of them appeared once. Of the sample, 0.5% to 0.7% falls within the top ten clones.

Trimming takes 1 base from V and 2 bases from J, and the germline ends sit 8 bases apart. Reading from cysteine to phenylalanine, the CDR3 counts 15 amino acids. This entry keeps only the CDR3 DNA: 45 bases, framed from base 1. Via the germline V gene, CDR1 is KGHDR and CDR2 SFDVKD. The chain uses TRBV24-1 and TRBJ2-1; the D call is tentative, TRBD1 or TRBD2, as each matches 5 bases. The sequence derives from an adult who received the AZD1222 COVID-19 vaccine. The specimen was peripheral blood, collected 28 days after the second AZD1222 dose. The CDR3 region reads CATSDFGDPYNEQFF. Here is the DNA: TGTGCCACCAGTGATTTCGGGGACCCCTACAATGAGCAGTTCTTC.